These 27 T cell receptor beta chains came from one sample sequenced in a study of OX40 agonist ivuxolimab in advanced cancers. Libraries were prepared by immunoSEQ multiplex PCR; TCRdb keeps only in-frame clonotypes and omits some of them. The sample consists of tens of thousands of clones, 80% to 95% of them appearing once. The sample was CD4+ or CD8+ T cells sorted from blood, taken in a trial of the OX40 agonist ivuxolimab. These receptors were obtained from an adult with an advanced solid tumor such as melanoma, head and neck, liver or kidney cancer.

This chain's CDR3 is CASSPWDGYEQYF. The DNA of the CDR3 is TGTGCCAGCAGCCCTTGGGACGGCTACGAGCAGTACTTC. This chain links TRBV5-6 with TRBJ2-7; the D call may be TRBD1 or TRBD2 (5 bases each). V was trimmed by 4 bases and J by 3 bases, leaving 11 bases between them. The CDR3 extends over 13 amino acids. Germline CDR1 SGHDT, CDR2 YYEEEE.

V usage is TRBV7-9 and J usage is TRBJ2-3; D gene uncertain. The V end was cut by 6 bases, the J end by 1 base, with 8 bases between. Germline V gene data show CDR1 as SEHNR and CDR2 as FQNEAQ (reference sequence). The CDR3 is 13 amino acids. The CDR3 reads CASRRDGTDTQYF. The CDR3 nucleotides are TGTGCCAGCAGGCGTGACGGCACAGATACGCAGTATTTT. Full variable domain (rest looked up from reference TRBV7-9 and TRBJ2-3): DTGVSQNPRHKITKRGQNVTFRCDPISEHNRLYWYRQTLGQGPEFLTYFQNEAQLEKSRLLSDRFSAERPKGSFSTLEIQRTEQGDSAMYLCASRRDGTDTQYFGPGTRLTVL.

The V gene is TRBV7-2, the J gene TRBJ1-1, with 7 nucleotides matching TRBD1. Germline CDR1 and CDR2: SGHTA and FQGNSA. Losses at the gene ends were 1 base for V and 5 bases for J; bases not matched to a gene: 4. This CDR3 contains 14 residues. CDR3 in amino acids: CASSLEGALTEAFF. CDR3 in DNA: TGTGCCAGCAGCTTAGAGGGGGCGTTAACTGAAGCTTTCTTT. Complete variable domain (other parts from reference TRBV7-2 and TRBJ1-1): GAGVSQSPSNKVTEKGKDVELRCDPISGHTALYWYRQSLGQGLEFLIYFQGNSAPDKSGLPSDRFSAERTGGSVSTLTIQRTQQEDSAVYLCASSLEGALTEAFFGQGTRLTVV.

This clone was found once. The chain employs TRBV19 and TRBJ2-7; 9 nucleotides agree with TRBD2. The germline V gene has CDR1 LNHDA and CDR2 SQIVND (reference sequence). J was trimmed by 3 bases and V by 3 bases; bases with no gene match: 6. The CDR3 has 15 residues. Here the CDR3 reads CASSMTSGRRYEQYF. The CDR3 coding sequence is TGTGCCAGTAGTATGACTAGCGGTCGTCGCTACGAGCAGTACTTC.

The chain recombines TRBV18 with TRBJ1-4, with D unresolved. The CDR3 runs to 16 residues. V was cut by 2 bases and J by 8 bases, with 18 bases left in between. The germline V gene has CDR1 KGHSH and CDR2 LQKENI. CDR3 loop: CASSPVSSGPSEKLFF. In DNA form, the CDR3 reads TGTGCCAGCTCACCAGTCAGTAGTGGCCCTTCAGAAAAACTGTTTTTT.

The sample holds a few counts of this clone. The chain combines TRBV5-1 with TRBJ1-4; TRBD1 might be the D (5 bases). V lost 5 bases, J lost 8 bases, and 16 bases lay in between. In germline, CDR1 is SGHRS, CDR2 YFSETQ. The CDR3 spans 14 residues. The CDR3 DNA is TGCGCCAGCAGTTTCGCCGGACAAGGGGAAAAACTGTTTTTT. Translating it yields CASSFAGQGEKLFF. Together with reference TRBV5-1 and TRBJ1-4, the CDR3 gives the full variable domain: KAGVTQTPRYLIKTRGQQVTLSCSPISGHRSVSWYQQTPGQGLQFLFEYFSETQRNKGNFPGRFSGRQFSNSRSEMNVSTLELGDSALYLCASSFAGQGEKLFFGSGTQLSVL.

V gene TRBV6-4 combines with J gene TRBJ1-2; D ambiguous. The germline gives CDR1 MRHNA, CDR2 SNTAGT. The CDR3 sequence is 15 residues long. V was pared by 5 bases and J by 0 bases, with 13 bases between. CDR3 sequence (DNA): TGTGCCAGCAGTCCATCCGGACTTACTAACTATGGCTACACCTTC. Its translation: CASSPSGLTNYGYTF.

About this clone: This sample also contains other DNA sequences that code for the same CDR3. The chain joins TRBV19 to TRBJ1-4; D might be TRBD1 (5 bases). This CDR3 spans 13 amino acids. V was trimmed by 4 bases and J by 4 bases, leaving 7 bases between them. The germline V gene has CDR1 LNHDA and CDR2 SQIVND (reference sequence). CDR3 bases: TGTGCCAGTAGTAGACAGCTTAATGAAAAACTGTTTTTT. It encodes CASSRQLNEKLFF. The entire variable domain, with the rest obtained from reference TRBV19 and TRBJ1-4, is as follows: DGGITQSPKYLFRKEGQNVTLSCEQNLNHDAMYWYRQDPGQGLRLIYYSQIVNDFQKGDIAEGYSVSREKKESFPLTVTSAQKNPTAFYLCASSRQLNEKLFFGSGTQLSVL.

The V and J genes are TRBV9 and TRBJ2-1; 13 bases are shared with TRBD2. With V trimmed by 2 bases and J by 1 base, 6 bases remained unmatched. This CDR3 comprises 18 residues. The germline gives CDR1 SGDLS, CDR2 YYNGEE. The CDR3 DNA reads as TGTGCCAGCAGCGTCCGGGGACTAGCGGGAATTTCCTACAATGAGCAGTTCTTC. Translated: CASSVRGLAGISYNEQFF. The full variable domain, completed using reference TRBV9 and TRBJ2-1, is DSGVTQTPKHLITATGQRVTLRCSPRSGDLSVYWYQQSLDQGLQFLIQYYNGEERAKGNILERFSAQQFPDLHSELNLSSLELGDSALYFCASSVRGLAGISYNEQFFGPGTRLTVL.

The CDR3 is CASSFGEGRGTYNEQFF. The DNA of the CDR3 is TGTGCCAGCAGCTTTGGGGAAGGCAGGGGAACCTACAATGAGCAGTTCTTC. This chain connects TRBV7-9 to TRBJ2-1, with D possibly matching TRBD1 (6 bases). Germline-derived CDR1 and CDR2 are SEHNR and FQNEAQ (reference sequence). This CDR3 contains 17 residues. The V end lost 3 bases, the J end lost 2 bases, and 17 bases lay between the germline ends.

The chain recombines TRBV7-9 with TRBJ1-3; the D is unclear. The CDR3 has 15 amino acids. Germline V gives CDR1 SEHNR, CDR2 FQNEAQ (reference sequence). V lost 2 bases to trimming and J lost 0 bases, with 8 bases between them. CDR3 loop: CASSLKGLSGNTIYF. The CDR3 nucleotides read TGTGCCAGCAGCTTAAAGGGCCTCTCTGGAAACACCATATATTTT.

The chain carries TRBV18 and TRBJ1-2; tentative D call: TRBD1 (6 bases). The length of the CDR3 is 14 residues. Germline loops: CDR1 KGHSH, CDR2 LQKENI. Between the trimmed V and J ends, which lost 3 bases and 4 bases, there was a span of 12 bases. The CDR3 region is CASSPAEGVYGYTF. The CDR3 DNA reads as TGTGCCAGCTCACCCGCCGAGGGGGTCTATGGCTACACCTTC.

This chain joins TRBV27 and TRBJ1-5, with D perhaps matching TRBD1 (6 bases). Germline CDR1 and CDR2: MNHEY and SMNVEV (reference sequence). This CDR3 is built from 15 residues. Trimming cost V 6 bases and J 7 bases, with 19 bases left between them. The CDR3 protein is CASSLGGTLGQPQHF. CDR3 bases: TGTGCCAGCAGCTTAGGGGGGACACTGGGCCAGCCCCAGCATTTT.

This chain joins TRBV19 and TRBJ2-7; 11 bases line up with TRBD1. Germline V gene sequence: CDR1 LNHDA, CDR2 SQIVND (reference sequence). Trimming removed 5 bases from V and 4 bases from J; junction bases left unmatched: 7. This CDR3 is 15 amino acids long. CDR3 DNA sequence: TGTGCCAGTAGTTTGCGGGACAGGGGGTCGTACGAGCAGTACTTC. Translation: CASSLRDRGSYEQYF.

On this clone itself: The junction departs from germline at one end; a sequencing error may be responsible. The J gene is TRBJ2-3, the V gene TRBV7-7, with D unclear. Germline CDR1 is SSHAT and CDR2 is FNYEAQ (reference sequence). The CDR3 loop spans 16 amino acids. CDR3 protein: CASSLGVSPFTDTQYF. CDR3 coding DNA: TGTGCTAGCAGCTTAGGCGTCAGCCCGTTCACAGATACGCAGTATTTT.

This chain connects TRBV18 to TRBJ2-1, with TRBD1 matching 10 bases. The ends lost 1 base at V and 9 bases at J; junction bases unmatched: 9. Germline loops: CDR1 KGHSH, CDR2 LQKENI. The CDR3 covers 16 residues. The CDR3 spells CASSPREGQGSGEQFF. CDR3 sequence (DNA): TGTGCCAGCTCACCACGGGAGGGACAGGGGTCGGGTGAGCAGTTCTTC. Drawing the rest from reference TRBV18 and TRBJ2-1, the complete variable domain is NAGVMQNPRHLVRRRGQEARLRCSPMKGHSHVYWYRQLPEEGLKFMVYLQKENIIDESGMPKERFSAEFPKEGPSILRIQQVVRGDSAAYFCASSPREGQGSGEQFFGPGTRLTVL.

This chain connects TRBV19 to TRBJ2-3, with 9 nucleotides matching TRBD1. This CDR3 spans 14 amino acids. CDR1 LNHDA and CDR2 SQIVND come from the germline V gene (reference sequence). V was pared by 8 bases and J by 3 bases, with 6 bases of the junction left unmatched. CDR3 in DNA: TGTGCCAGTGAGACAGGACAGGGGACAGATACGCAGTATTTT. This sequence encodes CASETGQGTDTQYF. The full variable domain, rest sourced from reference TRBV19 and TRBJ2-3, is DGGITQSPKYLFRKEGQNVTLSCEQNLNHDAMYWYRQDPGQGLRLIYYSQIVNDFQKGDIAEGYSVSREKKESFPLTVTSAQKNPTAFYLCASETGQGTDTQYFGPGTRLTVL.

CDR3 loop: CASSVEVPSSGNTIYF. CDR3 DNA sequence: TGTGCCAGCAGCGTAGAGGTGCCAAGCTCTGGAAACACCATATATTTT. The gene calls are TRBV9 and TRBJ1-3; D gene unclear. Deletions cut 0 bases from V and 0 bases from J, with 10 bases between. Germline loops: CDR1 SGDLS, CDR2 YYNGEE. The CDR3 sequence is 16 residues long.

The chain is built from TRBV20-1 and TRBJ2-1; D uncertain. The CDR3 runs 11 residues. Germline loops: CDR1 DFQATT, CDR2 SNEGSKA (reference sequence). Trimming took 1 base from V and 6 from J, leaving 4 bases between them. The CDR3 is CSARVRNEQFF. CDR3 nucleotides: TGCAGTGCTAGAGTACGCAATGAGCAGTTCTTC.

V and J are TRBV25-1 and TRBJ2-1; 8 positions agree with TRBD2. J gave up 7 bases and V 6 bases, and 5 bases lay outside the gene matches. The CDR3 contains 13 residues. CDR1 is MGHDK, CDR2 SYGVNS, per germline. The CDR3 bases are TGTGCCAGCAGGAGCGGGAGTTTGAATGAGCAGTTCTTC. This gives the protein CASRSGSLNEQFF.

The V call is TRBV5-1, the J call TRBJ1-6; TRBD1 matches at 8 bases. V trimming: 2 bases; J trimming: 9 bases; junction bases outside the gene matches: 10. This CDR3 region has 16 residues. The germline V gene encodes CDR1 SGHRS and CDR2 YFSETQ. The CDR3 coding sequence is TGCGCCAGCAGCTTTGGGCCGGACAGGGATGGTTCACCCCTCCACTTT. Its protein is CASSFGPDRDGSPLHF.

V usage is TRBV27 and J usage is TRBJ2-1; D gene ambiguous. Germline CDR1 reads MNHEY; CDR2 reads SMNVEV (reference sequence). CDR3 length equals 15 residues. V lost 8 bases and J 3 bases, leaving 17 bases between the germline ends. This CDR3 reads CASQSLSRIYNEQFF. DNA for the CDR3: TGTGCCAGCCAAAGTTTGTCTCGCATCTACAATGAGCAGTTCTTC.

This chain uses TRBV7-2 with TRBJ2-7; no clear D gene. The V end lost 8 bases, the J end lost 0 bases, and 11 bases lay between the germline ends. The CDR3 runs to 13 residues. From germline, CDR1 is SGHTA and CDR2 FQGNSA. CDR3 sequence: CASCRALSYEQYF. CDR3 in DNA: TGTGCCAGCTGCCGGGCCCTCTCCTACGAGCAGTACTTC.

The chain joins TRBV28 to TRBJ2-3; D is unresolved. V was pared by 4 bases and J by 6 bases, with 8 bases between. Germline loops: CDR1 MDHEN, CDR2 SYDVKM. This CDR3 is built from 12 residues. The CDR3 bases are TGTGCCAGCAGTTCATCCAGGGATACGCAGTATTTT. Protein sequence: CASSSSRDTQYF.

The CDR3 region is CASSIPSTGLSNTGELFF. CDR3 in DNA: TGTGCCAGTAGTATACCCTCGACAGGGTTGTCGAACACCGGGGAGCTGTTTTTT. The genes are TRBV19 and TRBJ2-2, with TRBD1 identical over 7 bases. The CDR3 loop spans 18 amino acids. With V trimmed by 2 bases and J by 0 bases, 9 bases remained unmatched. Per germline, CDR1 LNHDA and CDR2 SQIVND (reference sequence).

The genes are TRBV7-2 and TRBJ2-1; D unresolved. CDR1 is SGHTA and CDR2 is FQGNSA in the germline V gene. V lost 5 bases and J 6 bases, leaving 8 bases between the germline ends. The CDR3 spans 12 residues. The chain's CDR3 is CASSLIFNEQFF. The CDR3 nucleotides are TGTGCCAGCAGCCTAATTTTCAATGAGCAGTTCTTC. The full variable domain, with the rest looked up from reference TRBV7-2 and TRBJ2-1, is GAGVSQSPSNKVTEKGKDVELRCDPISGHTALYWYRQSLGQGLEFLIYFQGNSAPDKSGLPSDRFSAERTGGSVSTLTIQRTQQEDSAVYLCASSLIFNEQFFGPGTRLTVL.

The chain employs TRBV7-2 and TRBJ1-2; D possibly corresponds to TRBD1 (5 bases). V shed 1 base and J shed 4 bases, with 13 bases lying between them. In germline, CDR1 is SGHTA, CDR2 FQGNSA. This CDR3 contains 15 residues. The CDR3 spells CASSLDRNYGYGYTF. The CDR3 DNA reads TGTGCCAGCAGCTTAGACAGGAACTACGGCTATGGCTACACCTTC.